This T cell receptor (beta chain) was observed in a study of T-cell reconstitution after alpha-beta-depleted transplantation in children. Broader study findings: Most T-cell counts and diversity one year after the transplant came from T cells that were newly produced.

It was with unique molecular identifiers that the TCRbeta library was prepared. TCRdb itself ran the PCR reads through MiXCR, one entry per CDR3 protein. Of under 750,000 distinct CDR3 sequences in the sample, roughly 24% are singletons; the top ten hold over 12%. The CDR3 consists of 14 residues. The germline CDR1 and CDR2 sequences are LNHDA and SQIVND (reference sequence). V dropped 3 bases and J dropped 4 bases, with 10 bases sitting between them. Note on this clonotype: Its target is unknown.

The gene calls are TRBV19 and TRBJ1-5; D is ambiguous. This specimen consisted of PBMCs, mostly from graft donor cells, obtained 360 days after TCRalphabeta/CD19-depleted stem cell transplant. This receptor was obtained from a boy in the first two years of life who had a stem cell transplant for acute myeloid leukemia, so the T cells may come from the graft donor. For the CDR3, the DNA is TGTGCCAGTAGTATCCTCGGACGGAATCAGCCCCAGCATTTT. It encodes CASSILGRNQPQHF.